The next 10 T cell receptor beta chains were all read from a single sample in a study of T cell repertoires in cytomegalovirus infection. TCRdb reprocessed the reads with MiXCR, giving one entry per CDR3 protein. The sample lists 490,000 or so distinct CDR3 sequences, about 11% occurring once. Sample: PBMCs. These receptors all come from a human donor in good health (CMV status not recorded). Some clones in this sample may be carry-over from other donors' samples.

The CDR3 nucleotides are TGTGCCAGCAGCGGCCTAGCGGGGGGGGTTCCTGAGCAGTTCTTC. It specifies CASSGLAGGVPEQFF. The chain uses TRBV9 and TRBJ2-1; 12 bases agree with TRBD2. Germline loops: CDR1 SGDLS, CDR2 YYNGEE. This CDR3 has 15 amino acids. V was pared by 3 bases and J by 9 bases, with 7 bases of the junction left unmatched.

This clonotype was recorded a few times. V usage is TRBV20-1 and J usage is TRBJ1-3; 10 bases are a match to TRBD1. Germline assignment: CDR1 DFQATT and CDR2 SNEGSKA (reference sequence). V gave up 6 bases and J gave up 3 bases; unmatched junction bases: 11. The CDR3 has 16 residues. Here the CDR3 DNA reads TGCAGTGCCCCTGGGACAGGGGAGAACTTTGGAAACACCATATATTTT. It translates to CSAPGTGENFGNTIYF.

The sample holds many counts of this clonotype. The rearrangement joins TRBV28 to TRBJ2-5; D ambiguous. Trimming shortened V by 5 bases and J by 5 bases, and 9 bases separated the two germline ends. The CDR3 has 12 amino acids. CDR1 and CDR2 (germline): MDHEN, SYDVKM. The CDR3 protein is CASSTTTETQYF. The CDR3 DNA is TGTGCCAGCAGTACTACGACGGAGACCCAGTACTTC.

The chain combines TRBV4-1 with TRBJ1-2, with a tentative D call TRBD1 (5 bases). CDR1 is MGHRA, CDR2 YSYEKL, per germline. The ends were cut back, 3 bases at V and 4 bases at J, with 18 bases in the middle. The CDR3 totals 16 residues. CDR3 nucleotides: TGCGCCAGCAGCCAGCCAGTTAAGGGAACAGGCTATGGCTACACCTTC. Amino acids: CASSQPVKGTGYGYTF.

This clonotype occurred many times. This chain connects TRBV20-1 to TRBJ1-1; D uncertain. V was shortened by 5 bases and J by 5 bases, with 18 bases between the two germline ends. The CDR3 contains 14 residues. Germline-derived CDR1 and CDR2 are DFQATT and SNEGSKA (reference sequence). The CDR3: CSAGTQVMETEAFF. CDR3 DNA sequence: TGCAGTGCTGGCACTCAGGTAATGGAGACTGAAGCTTTCTTT.

This clonotype was recorded many times. The chain combines TRBV6-1 with TRBJ2-1; 8 nucleotides match TRBD1. V gave up 4 bases and J gave up 8 bases; unmatched junction bases: 7. CDR1 and CDR2 (germline): MNHNS, SASEGT. There are 14 residues in the CDR3. CDR3 DNA: TGTGCCAGCAGTGGGTGGACAGGGTTAGATGAGCAGTTCTTC. Its translation: CASSGWTGLDEQFF.

This clonotype has more than one count but fewer than ten. CDR3 sequence: CASGVAETQYF. The CDR3 bases are TGTGCCAGCGGGGTTGCAGAGACCCAGTACTTC. V gene TRBV2 combines with J gene TRBJ2-5; D is undetermined. Trimming left V 8 bases short and J 4 bases short, with 8 bases between. This CDR3 region has 11 residues. Germline V gene data show CDR1 as SNHLY and CDR2 as FYNNEI.

The CDR3 is CASSAGQETDTQYF. The CDR3 region has the DNA TGCGCCAGCAGCGCGGGACAGGAAACAGATACGCAGTATTTT. The gene calls are TRBV5-1 and TRBJ2-3; 8 bases match TRBD1. The junction had 4 bases not matched to a gene; V was cut back by 4 bases and J by 3 bases. CDR1 and CDR2 from the germline V gene are SGHRS and YFSETQ. The CDR3 covers 14 residues.

The chain joins TRBV5-6 to TRBJ2-5; 11 bases agree with TRBD2. The length of the CDR3 is 14 residues. Unmatched junction bases numbered 3, after V lost 3 bases and J lost 5 bases. Germline-derived CDR1 and CDR2 are SGHDT and YYEEEE. CDR3 DNA sequence: TGTGCCAGCAGCTCACTAGCGGGGGCGGAGACCCAGTACTTC. Protein product: CASSSLAGAETQYF.

This clonotype occurred a few times. The chain joins TRBV27 to TRBJ2-3, with a tentative D call TRBD1 (6 bases). The ends were cut back, 8 bases at V and 6 bases at J, with 12 bases in the middle. Germline lookup yields CDR1 MNHEY and CDR2 SMNVEV (reference sequence). The CDR3 has 12 residues. As DNA, the CDR3 is TGTGCCAGCGGGCCAGGGGTCGATACGCAGTATTTT. Its translation is CASGPGVDTQYF.